In this sample, the clone carrying this TCR beta chain turned up a few times. Trimming shortened V by 2 bases and J by 7 bases, and 6 bases separated the two germline ends. CDR1 is SGHDT, CDR2 YYEEEE, per germline. The CDR3 loop spans 12 amino acids. Using its own MiXCR run on the RT-PCR reads, TCRdb lists one record per CDR3 protein. The table has almost 700,000 distinct CDR3 sequences, 14% seen once; the top ten hold 3.6%. The rearrangement uses TRBV5-6 and TRBJ2-2; D is unclear. This TCR was recovered from a female donor in good health, serving as a healthy control. Sequenced: memory CD4+ T cells from blood. CDR3 nucleotide sequence: TGTGCCAGCAGCTTCGCCAGCGGGGAGCTGTTTTTT. Its translation is CASSFASGELFF.